The 14 T cell receptor beta chains reported below all come from one sample, sequenced in a study of blood T cell repertoires in COVID-19. The protocol was immunoSEQ multiplex PCR, while the TCRdb copy is restricted to in-frame clones and leaves out a portion. The sample has roughly 250,000 clones, about 83% seen once; the top ten hold about 3.9%. Sequenced material: PBMCs or T cells enriched from blood (not recorded which). These receptors all come from a woman between 40 and 55 years old who had been exposed to COVID-19.

This chain uses TRBV14 with TRBJ2-6; D may be TRBD2 (5 bases). Germline loops: CDR1 SGHDN, CDR2 FVKESK. V lost 3 bases and J 4 bases, leaving 10 bases between the germline ends. The CDR3 runs to 15 residues. The CDR3 spells CASSQRALGANVLTF. The CDR3 coding sequence is TGTGCCAGCAGCCAGAGGGCTCTGGGGGCCAACGTCCTGACTTTC.

This rearrangement joins TRBV5-1 to TRBJ2-3; a weak D match, TRBD2 (6 bases). V lost 2 bases, J lost 1 base, and 11 bases lay in between. Germline V gives CDR1 SGHRS, CDR2 YFSETQ. This CDR3 is 15 amino acids long. The CDR3 sequence: CASSLSAGRTDTQYF. The CDR3 DNA reads as TGCGCCAGCAGCTTAAGCGCGGGGCGCACAGATACGCAGTATTTT.

The chain is built from TRBV6-5 and TRBJ1-6; 8 bases fit TRBD1. Unmatched junction bases numbered 8, after V lost 4 bases and J lost 9 bases. CDR1 MNHEY and CDR2 SVGAGI come from the germline V gene. This CDR3 has 15 amino acids. The CDR3 spells CASSSGQGEASPLHF. The CDR3 DNA reads as TGTGCCAGCAGTTCAGGACAGGGTGAGGCTTCACCCCTCCACTTT.

The chain joins TRBV7-7 to TRBJ1-4; D ambiguous. The ends were cut back, 5 bases at V and 4 bases at J, with 14 bases in the middle. Germline CDR1 is SSHAT and CDR2 is FNYEAQ (reference sequence). The CDR3 totals 15 residues. CDR3 nucleotide sequence: TGTGCCAGCAGCCCCGCCGGGAGTATTAATGAAAAACTGTTTTTT. It codes for CASSPAGSINEKLFF.

In DNA form, the CDR3 reads TGTGCCAGCAGCGGGAGGACTAGCGGGGGGGCGGCAGATACGCAGTATTTT. Encoded protein: CASSGRTSGGAADTQYF. The gene calls are TRBV7-9 and TRBJ2-3; 15 nucleotides align to TRBD2. V lost 5 bases to trimming and J lost 4 bases; unmatched junction nucleotides: 7. Germline V lookup: CDR1 SEHNR, CDR2 FQNEAQ (reference sequence). The CDR3 totals 17 residues.

The chain recombines TRBV7-6 with TRBJ2-3; D gene uncertain. CDR3 length: 14 amino acids. Germline assignment: CDR1 SGHVS and CDR2 FNYEAQ. V was clipped by 5 bases and J by 2 bases, with 11 bases between them. Here the CDR3 reads CASSPGRSTDTQYF. CDR3 sequence (DNA): TGTGCCAGCAGCCCAGGTCGGTCCACAGATACGCAGTATTTT.

This clone has just one count. V is TRBV5-1 and J is TRBJ2-4; 7 bases match TRBD1. Germline loops: CDR1 SGHRS, CDR2 YFSETQ. Germline trimming cut 4 bases from V and 1 base from J; bases unmatched to any gene: 11. The length of the CDR3 is 17 residues. The CDR3 loop reads CASSVEQGKGAKNIQYF. The CDR3 DNA is TGCGCCAGCAGCGTAGAACAGGGGAAAGGGGCCAAAAACATTCAGTACTTC.

CDR3: CASSPADRGTEAFF. Here the CDR3 DNA reads TGCGCCAGCAGCCCGGCCGACAGGGGCACTGAAGCTTTCTTT. The chain joins TRBV4-1 to TRBJ1-1; 8 bases line up with TRBD1. CDR1 is MGHRA and CDR2 is YSYEKL in the germline V gene. The CDR3 consists of 14 residues. V trimming: 4 bases; J trimming: 4 bases; junction bases outside the gene matches: 5.

The chain combines TRBV7-3 with TRBJ2-3; a weak D match, TRBD2 (7 bases). Trimming removed 2 bases from V and 5 bases from J, with 20 bases in between. CDR3 length: 17 amino acids. Germline CDR1 and CDR2: SGHTA and FQGTGA. The CDR3: CASSLGGAGAEGDTQYF. For the CDR3, the DNA is TGTGCCAGCAGCTTAGGGGGTGCGGGGGCAGAGGGAGATACGCAGTATTTT.

The rearrangement joins TRBV19 to TRBJ1-5; no firm D call. This CDR3 spans 15 amino acids. The germline gives CDR1 LNHDA, CDR2 SQIVND (reference sequence). Trimming cost V 1 base and J 0 bases, with 7 bases left between them. The CDR3 region is CASSIGQTSNQPQHF. The DNA of the CDR3 is TGTGCCAGTAGTATAGGACAAACTAGCAATCAGCCCCAGCATTTT.

This chain joins TRBV12-5 and TRBJ1-4, with 7 bases that match TRBD1. Germline V gives CDR1 LGHNT, CDR2 FRNRAP. This CDR3 is 13 amino acids long. V shed 6 bases, J shed 7 bases, and the junction held 5 bases outside the gene matches. Written as DNA, the CDR3 is TGTGCTAGTGGCTCAGGGGGACCTGAAAAACTGTTTTTT. It codes for CASGSGGPEKLFF.

This clone was counted only a few times. This sequence joins TRBV13 and TRBJ1-2; 7 bases are a match to TRBD1. The CDR3 runs to 15 residues. In germline, CDR1 is PRHDT, CDR2 FYEKMQ (reference sequence). V dropped 4 bases and J dropped 2; count of bases not matched to a gene: 7. CDR3 nucleotide sequence: TGTGCCAGCAGCTACCCCCCGACAGGGAACTATGGCTACACCTTC. Its translation: CASSYPPTGNYGYTF. Looking up the rest from reference TRBV13 and TRBJ1-2 gives the full variable domain: AAGVIQSPRHLIKEKRETATLKCYPIPRHDTVYWYQQGPGQDPQFLISFYEKMQSDKGSIPDRFSAQQFSDYHSELNMSSLELGDSALYFCASSYPPTGNYGYTFGSGTRLTVV.

This sequence joins TRBV6-5 and TRBJ1-2; the match to TRBD1 covers 7 bases. With 5 bases clipped from V and 3 bases from J, the junction kept 9 bases outside the gene matches. CDR3 length equals 15 residues. Germline CDR1 and CDR2: MNHEY and SVGAGI. CDR3 amino acids: CASSKNRDSYYGYTF. In nucleotides, the CDR3 is TGTGCCAGCAGTAAAAACCGGGACAGTTACTATGGCTACACCTTC.

CDR3 region: CSASGQVYGYTF. Here the CDR3 DNA reads TGCAGTGCTAGTGGACAGGTCTATGGCTACACCTTC. The V call is TRBV20-1, the J call TRBJ1-2; 7 bases fit TRBD1. Trimming removed 3 bases from V and 4 bases from J; junction bases left unmatched: 2. Germline CDR1 DFQATT, CDR2 SNEGSKA (reference sequence). This CDR3 spans 12 amino acids.